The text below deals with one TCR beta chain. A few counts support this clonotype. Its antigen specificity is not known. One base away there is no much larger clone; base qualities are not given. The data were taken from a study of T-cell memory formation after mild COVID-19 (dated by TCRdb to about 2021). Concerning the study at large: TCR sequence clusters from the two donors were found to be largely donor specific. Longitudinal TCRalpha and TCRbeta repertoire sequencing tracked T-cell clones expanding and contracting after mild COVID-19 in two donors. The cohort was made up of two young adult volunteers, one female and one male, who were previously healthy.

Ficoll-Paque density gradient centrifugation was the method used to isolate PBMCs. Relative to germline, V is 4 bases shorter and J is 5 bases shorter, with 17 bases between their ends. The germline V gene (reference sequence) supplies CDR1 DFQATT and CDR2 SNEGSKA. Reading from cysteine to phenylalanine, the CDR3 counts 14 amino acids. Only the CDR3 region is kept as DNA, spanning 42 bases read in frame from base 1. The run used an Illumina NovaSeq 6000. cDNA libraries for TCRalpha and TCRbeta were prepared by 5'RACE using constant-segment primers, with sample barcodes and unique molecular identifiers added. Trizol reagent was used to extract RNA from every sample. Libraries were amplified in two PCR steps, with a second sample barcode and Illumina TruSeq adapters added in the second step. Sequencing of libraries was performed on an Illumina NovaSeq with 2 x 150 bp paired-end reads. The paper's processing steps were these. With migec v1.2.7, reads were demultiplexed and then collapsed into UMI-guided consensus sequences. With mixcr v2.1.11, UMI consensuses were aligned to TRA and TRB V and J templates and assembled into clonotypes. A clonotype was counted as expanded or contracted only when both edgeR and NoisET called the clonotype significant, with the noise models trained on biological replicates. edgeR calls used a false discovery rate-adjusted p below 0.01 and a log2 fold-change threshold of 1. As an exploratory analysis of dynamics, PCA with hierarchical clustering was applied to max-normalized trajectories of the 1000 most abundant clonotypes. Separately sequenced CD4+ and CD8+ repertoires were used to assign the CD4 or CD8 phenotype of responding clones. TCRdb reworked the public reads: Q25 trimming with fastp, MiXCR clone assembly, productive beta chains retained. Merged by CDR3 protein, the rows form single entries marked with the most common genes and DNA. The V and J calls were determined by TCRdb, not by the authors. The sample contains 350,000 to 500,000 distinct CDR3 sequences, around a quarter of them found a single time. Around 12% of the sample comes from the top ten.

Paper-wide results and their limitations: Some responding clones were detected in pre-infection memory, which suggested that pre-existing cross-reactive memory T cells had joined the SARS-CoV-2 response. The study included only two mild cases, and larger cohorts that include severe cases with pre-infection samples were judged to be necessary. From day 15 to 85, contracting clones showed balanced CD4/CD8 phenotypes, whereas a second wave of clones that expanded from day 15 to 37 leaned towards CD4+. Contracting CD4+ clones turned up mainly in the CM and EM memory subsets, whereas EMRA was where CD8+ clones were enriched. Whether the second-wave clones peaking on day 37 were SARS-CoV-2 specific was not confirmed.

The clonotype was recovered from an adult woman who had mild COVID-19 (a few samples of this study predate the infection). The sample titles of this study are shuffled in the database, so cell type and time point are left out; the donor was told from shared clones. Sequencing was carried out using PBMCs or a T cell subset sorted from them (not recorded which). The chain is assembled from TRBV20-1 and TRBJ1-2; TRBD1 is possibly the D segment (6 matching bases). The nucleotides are TGCAGTGCTACGAGGACAGCCAAGGAGTATGGCTACACCTTC. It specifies CSATRTAKEYGYTF.